The next 8 T cell receptor beta chains were all read from a single sample in a study of cytomegalovirus exposure and HLA in healthy donors. It was with 60 Vbeta and 13 Jbeta primers that the PCR ran. Generated by immunoSEQ multiplex PCR, the TCRdb table keeps only in-frame clones and is missing some. The sample has around 200,000 clones, under 85% seen once; the top ten hold about 3.1%. Material for sequencing was PBMCs. The receptors here all came from a female donor in good health and CMV-seronegative.

V is TRBV28 and J is TRBJ2-7; 12 positions agree with TRBD2. J gave up 2 bases and V 6 bases, and 8 bases lay outside the gene matches. The CDR3 is made up of 16 amino acids. The germline gives CDR1 MDHEN, CDR2 SYDVKM. CDR3 residues: CASSSYPSGGAYEQYF. DNA of the CDR3: TGTGCCAGCAGCAGTTATCCTAGCGGGGGGGCCTACGAGCAGTACTTC.

This sequence joins TRBV18 and TRBJ2-3; 12 nucleotides line up with TRBD2. Germline-derived CDR1 and CDR2 are KGHSH and LQKENI. The CDR3 contains 16 residues. Trimming took 5 bases from V and 2 from J; bases not matched to a gene: 5. CDR3 sequence: CASSAGTSGHTDTQYF. In DNA, the CDR3 is TGTGCCAGCTCAGCAGGGACTAGCGGGCACACAGATACGCAGTATTTT.

The CDR3 protein is CASSPGLVMNTEAFF. CDR3 nucleotide sequence: TGTGCCAGCAGCCCTGGCTTGGTCATGAACACTGAAGCTTTCTTT. The V gene is TRBV11-2, the J gene TRBJ1-1, with D hard to call. CDR1 is SGHAT, CDR2 FQNNGV, per germline. V was pared by 5 bases and J by 0 bases, with 13 bases between. CDR3 length: 15 amino acids.

This clone was detected a few times. The gene calls are TRBV5-1 and TRBJ2-1, with D possibly matching TRBD2 (6 bases). The V and J ends lost 6 bases and 4 bases respectively, with 8 bases between them. This CDR3 contains 12 residues. Germline CDR1 is SGHRS and CDR2 is YFSETQ. The CDR3 loop is CASIGGYNEQFF. CDR3 in DNA: TGCGCCAGCATCGGGGGTTACAATGAGCAGTTCTTC.

This chain connects TRBV6-5 to TRBJ2-5; TRBD2 is a possible D gene (6 bases). There are 12 residues in the CDR3. Germline CDR1 reads MNHEY; CDR2 reads SVGAGI. Trimming stripped 2 bases from V and 7 bases from J, with 8 bases between. CDR3 loop: CASSYLGGTQYF. CDR3 bases: TGTGCCAGCAGTTACCTCGGGGGGACCCAGTACTTC.

V is TRBV5-5 and J is TRBJ1-1; tentatively, D is TRBD1 (5 bases). Trimming shortened V by 3 bases and J by 4 bases, and 13 bases separated the two germline ends. This CDR3 has 14 residues. CDR1 is SGHKS, CDR2 YYEKEE, per germline (reference sequence). CDR3 amino acids: CASSSLTAGTEAFF. CDR3 DNA sequence: TGTGCCAGCAGCTCCTTGACAGCCGGCACTGAAGCTTTCTTT.

The chain combines TRBV4-3 with TRBJ2-7; 12 nucleotides match TRBD2. Germline loops: CDR1 LGHNA, CDR2 YSLEER. Germline trimming cut 4 bases from V and 2 bases from J; bases unmatched to any gene: 3. There are 15 residues in the CDR3. CDR3 in amino acids: CASSRGTSGPYEQYF. CDR3 coding DNA: TGCGCCAGCAGCCGAGGGACTAGCGGGCCCTACGAGCAGTACTTC.

The CDR3: CASSQLGSRPQETQYF. The DNA for the CDR3 is TGTGCCAGCAGCCAATTGGGGAGCCGGCCCCAAGAGACCCAGTACTTC. The J gene is TRBJ2-5, the V gene TRBV7-9; D perhaps matches TRBD2 (5 bases). This CDR3 spans 16 amino acids. The germline V and J ends were trimmed by 5 bases and 1 base, with 17 bases remaining between them. Germline-derived CDR1 and CDR2 are SEHNR and FQNEAQ (reference sequence). Looking up the rest from reference TRBV7-9 and TRBJ2-5 gives the full variable domain: DTGVSQNPRHKITKRGQNVTFRCDPISEHNRLYWYRQTLGQGPEFLTYFQNEAQLEKSRLLSDRFSAERPKGSFSTLEIQRTEQGDSAMYLCASSQLGSRPQETQYFGPGTRLLVL.